This passage covers 28 T cell receptor beta chains from one sample sequenced in a study of blood T cell repertoires in COVID-19. Data came from immunoSEQ multiplex PCR; TCRdb stores just in-frame clones and leaves some out. The profile covers more than 100,000 clones, with about 80% appearing a single time and roughly 13% taken by the ten largest. Input material: peripheral blood. These receptors were obtained from a human donor in a cohort sampled during active or convalescent COVID-19.

The chain recombines TRBV5-6 with TRBJ1-5; D is possibly TRBD1 (6 bases). Germline V CDR1 and CDR2: SGHDT, YYEEEE. The V end lost 5 bases, the J end lost 4 bases, and 13 bases lay between the germline ends. The CDR3 covers 14 residues. The chain's CDR3 is CASSSDRWNQPQHF. The CDR3 DNA is TGTGCCAGCAGTTCGGACAGATGGAATCAGCCCCAGCATTTT.

This chain connects TRBV18 to TRBJ2-1; D is perhaps TRBD2 (7 bases). The CDR3 totals 13 residues. In germline, CDR1 is KGHSH, CDR2 LQKENI. V shed 8 bases and J shed 14 bases, with 22 bases lying between them. The CDR3 region is CASTYIGGPEEFF. The CDR3 DNA reads as TGTGCCAGCACCTATATCGGGGGGCCGGAGGAGTTCTTC.

The CDR3 region has the DNA TGTGCCAGCAGCTTGGCACAGGGGGCTTACTATGGCTACACCTTC. It translates to CASSLAQGAYYGYTF. The chain has TRBV5-5 and TRBJ1-2, with TRBD1 matching over 9 bases. Looked up from germline, CDR1 is SGHKS and CDR2 is YYEKEE (reference sequence). After removal of 0 bases from V and 3 bases from J, the junction contained 3 bases not matched to a gene. The CDR3 runs 15 residues. Complete variable domain (other parts from reference TRBV5-5 and TRBJ1-2): DAGVTQSPTHLIKTRGQQVTLRCSPISGHKSVSWYQQVLGQGPQFIFQYYEKEERGRGNFPDRFSARQFPNYSSELNVNALLLGDSALYLCASSLAQGAYYGYTFGSGTRLTVV.

This clone is a singleton in its sample. This chain connects TRBV5-1 to TRBJ2-3; 9 nucleotides align to TRBD2. The CDR3 spans 15 residues. V was pared by 4 bases and J by 4 bases, with 7 bases of the junction left unmatched. From germline, CDR1 is SGHRS and CDR2 YFSETQ. CDR3 sequence reads: CASSGERGVADTQYF. DNA for the CDR3: TGCGCCAGCAGCGGCGAGCGGGGGGTTGCAGATACGCAGTATTTT. Complete variable domain (other parts from reference TRBV5-1 and TRBJ2-3): KAGVTQTPRYLIKTRGQQVTLSCSPISGHRSVSWYQQTPGQGLQFLFEYFSETQRNKGNFPGRFSGRQFSNSRSEMNVSTLELGDSALYLCASSGERGVADTQYFGPGTRLTVL.

The CDR3 sequence: CSASNRFPAEAFF. CDR3 DNA: TGCAGTGCGAGTAACAGGTTCCCCGCTGAAGCTTTCTTT. The rearrangement joins TRBV20-1 to TRBJ1-1, with D tentatively TRBD1 (5 bases). CDR1 and CDR2 from the germline V gene are DFQATT and SNEGSKA (reference sequence). The CDR3 contains 13 residues. Trimming removed 6 bases at V and 6 bases at J, with 17 bases between.

The table lists this clone with a count of one. The rearrangement uses TRBV28 and TRBJ2-3, with D tentatively TRBD2 (8 bases). The V gene's germline CDR1 is MDHEN and CDR2 SYDVKM. The V end was cut by 6 bases, the J end by 5 bases, with 27 bases between. CDR3 length equals 18 residues. CDR3 residues: CASRPGGVVGLEGDTQYF. In nucleotides, the CDR3 is TGTGCCAGCAGACCAGGGGGGGTAGTGGGACTAGAGGGAGATACGCAGTATTTT.

The rearrangement links TRBV11-3 to TRBJ2-5; 7 nucleotides agree with TRBD2. Trimming at V came to 7 bases and at J to 4 bases, leaving 6 bases not matched to a gene. This CDR3 comprises 13 residues. CDR1 and CDR2 from the germline V gene are SGHNT and YENEEA. The CDR3, as DNA: TGTGCCAGCAAAATAGCGGGCACAGAGACCCAGTACTTC. It is translated as CASKIAGTETQYF.

V usage is TRBV6-6 and J usage is TRBJ1-2; D ambiguous. In germline, CDR1 is MNHNY, CDR2 SVGAGI (reference sequence). Trimming pared 6 bases from V and 2 bases from J, leaving 10 bases between. This CDR3 comprises 13 residues. The chain's CDR3 is CASSQQVNYGYTF. The CDR3 bases are TGTGCCAGCAGCCAACAAGTAAACTATGGCTACACCTTC.

The chain employs TRBV24-1 and TRBJ2-1; D may be TRBD1 (5 bases). Germline V lookup: CDR1 KGHDR, CDR2 SFDVKD. With 2 bases removed from V and 12 bases from J, the gap between germline ends came to 13 bases. This CDR3 spans 13 amino acids. The CDR3 nucleotides are TGTGCCACCAGTGATTCTAAGGGGTGGGTGCAGTTCTTC. Residues: CATSDSKGWVQFF.

The chain joins TRBV6-4 to TRBJ1-4; D perhaps matches TRBD1 (5 bases). This CDR3 is built from 16 residues. V was trimmed by 4 bases and J by 10 bases, leaving 22 bases between them. Germline V gives CDR1 MRHNA, CDR2 SNTAGT. CDR3 region: CASSGSWGTGGGKLFF. The DNA of the CDR3 is TGTGCCAGCAGTGGGTCCTGGGGCACGGGGGGGGGAAAACTGTTTTTT.

This clone was observed a few times. V is TRBV4-1 and J is TRBJ1-1; D call uncertain. Germline CDR1 MGHRA, CDR2 YSYEKL. This CDR3 has 15 amino acids. With 1 base removed from V and 6 bases from J, the gap between germline ends came to 15 bases. In nucleotides, the CDR3 is TGCGCCAGCAGCCAAGGAAGGAAGGGAGGGCCTGAAGCTTTCTTT. Its translation: CASSQGRKGGPEAFF.

This clone was picked up a small number of times. The chain couples TRBV10-3 to TRBJ2-1; a weak D match, TRBD1 (6 bases). V lost 4 bases, J lost 3 bases, and 13 bases lay in between. Germline V gives CDR1 ENHRY, CDR2 SYGVKD. The CDR3 is 15 residues long. The CDR3 DNA sequence: TGTGCCATCAGTGCAAAAGGGACATACTACAATGAGCAGTTCTTC. As protein: CAISAKGTYYNEQFF.

The CDR3 region is CASSPRTPREGIQYF. In DNA form, the CDR3 reads TGTGCCAGCAGCCCCAGGACCCCTAGGGAGGGCATTCAGTACTTC. The chain recombines TRBV27 with TRBJ2-4; 7 bases line up with TRBD2. This CDR3 is 15 amino acids long. The germline V gene has CDR1 MNHEY and CDR2 SMNVEV (reference sequence). J gave up 9 bases and V 6 bases, and 14 bases lay outside the gene matches.

J is TRBJ1-1 and V is TRBV4-2; 9 nucleotides align to TRBD1. The germline V gene encodes CDR1 LGHNA and CDR2 YNFKEQ. The CDR3 runs 14 residues. After removal of 6 bases from V and 1 base from J, the junction contained 3 bases not matched to a gene. The CDR3 here is CASRQGQGNTEAFF. In DNA, the CDR3 is TGTGCCAGCAGACAGGGACAGGGGAACACTGAAGCTTTCTTT.

The V gene is TRBV3-1 (or the pseudogene TRBV3-2), the J gene TRBJ2-5; 12 bases are shared with TRBD2. This CDR3 is built from 16 residues. Germline CDR1 and CDR2: LGHDT and YNNKEL (reference sequence). Unmatched junction bases numbered 5, after V lost 1 base and J lost 5 bases. CDR3 in amino acids: CASSQGLTSGGETQYF. CDR3 bases: TGTGCCAGCAGCCAAGGCCTGACTAGCGGGGGTGAGACCCAGTACTTC.

In this sample, this clone turned up a few times. The chain joins TRBV5-1 to TRBJ2-1; D possibly corresponds to TRBD2 (5 bases). V lost 2 bases and J lost 10, with 19 bases in between. The CDR3 consists of 15 residues. CDR1 and CDR2 from the germline V gene are SGHRS and YFSETQ. CDR3 protein: CASSFSGLEWEEQFF. DNA of the CDR3: TGCGCCAGCAGCTTCTCCGGGTTAGAATGGGAGGAGCAGTTCTTC.

This clone was counted a single time. This sequence joins TRBV7-9 and TRBJ2-1, with 8 bases matching TRBD1. Trimming removed 5 bases from V and 4 bases from J; junction bases left unmatched: 7. Germline V CDR1 and CDR2: SEHNR, FQNEAQ (reference sequence). The CDR3 is 15 amino acids. CDR3 loop: CASSDPGQVYNEQFF. The CDR3 DNA sequence: TGTGCCAGCAGCGATCCGGGACAGGTTTACAATGAGCAGTTCTTC.

The rearrangement uses TRBV18 and TRBJ2-7; a weak D match, TRBD1 (6 bases). Germline V CDR1 and CDR2: KGHSH, LQKENI. V was pared by 1 base and J by 5 bases, with 15 bases between. The length of the CDR3 is 15 residues. CDR3 residues: CASSPLLQGLDEQYF. In DNA form, the CDR3 reads TGTGCCAGCTCACCACTCTTACAGGGTCTCGACGAGCAGTACTTC.

V gene TRBV9 combines with J gene TRBJ2-7; D unresolved. Germline values: CDR1 SGDLS, CDR2 YYNGEE. V shed 4 bases and J shed 7 bases, with 9 bases lying between them. This CDR3 has 11 residues. The CDR3 sequence: CASSNSKEQYF. The CDR3 nucleotides are TGTGCCAGCAGCAACAGTAAAGAGCAGTACTTC.

The rearrangement uses TRBV27 and TRBJ1-2; perhaps TRBD1 as D (6 bases). V lost 7 bases and J 5 bases, leaving 20 bases between the germline ends. CDR3 length: 15 amino acids. Germline V lookup: CDR1 MNHEY, CDR2 SMNVEV (reference sequence). CDR3 residues: CASKYRMGADYGYTF. In DNA form, the CDR3 reads TGTGCCAGCAAATACCGCATGGGGGCGGATTATGGCTACACCTTC.

This chain joins TRBV6-5 and TRBJ1-3; TRBD1 aligns across 9 bases. CDR3 length: 14 residues. Per the germline V gene, CDR1 is MNHEY and CDR2 is SVGAGI. The trim removed 10 bases at V and 2 bases at J, leaving 6 bases unmatched. This CDR3 is CATYNRGPGNTIYF. In DNA form, the CDR3 reads TGTGCCACTTACAACAGGGGGCCTGGAAACACCATATATTTT.

This rearrangement joins TRBV6-5 to TRBJ2-1; 8 bases fit TRBD2. V shed 10 bases and J 4 bases; nucleotides not matched to a gene: 6. Germline loops: CDR1 MNHEY, CDR2 SVGAGI. This CDR3 is built from 13 residues. The CDR3 loop reads CAIPGGAYNEQFF. CDR3 nucleotide sequence: TGTGCCATCCCCGGGGGGGCTTACAATGAGCAGTTCTTC.

This rearrangement joins TRBV6-6 to TRBJ2-3, with D possibly TRBD2 on 7 matching bases. This CDR3 is 15 amino acids long. V was trimmed by 6 bases and J by 5 bases, leaving 18 bases between them. Germline V gene sequence: CDR1 MNHNY, CDR2 SVGAGI (reference sequence). The CDR3 is CASSYRVGGIDTQYF. The CDR3 nucleotides are TGTGCCAGCAGCTACAGGGTCGGGGGGATAGATACGCAGTATTTT.

This chain joins TRBV6-5 and TRBJ2-7, with a weak D call TRBD1 (5 bases). CDR1 is MNHEY, CDR2 SVGAGI, per germline. CDR3 length equals 13 residues. V lost 7 bases, J lost 0 bases, and 10 bases lay in between. The DNA for the CDR3 is TGTGCCAGCACTCGACAGAGCTCCTACGAGCAGTACTTC. Translation: CASTRQSSYEQYF.

The V gene is TRBV7-2, the J gene TRBJ2-5; TRBD2 matches at 11 bases. Trimming at V came to 0 bases and at J to 5 bases, leaving 8 bases not matched to a gene. Per germline, CDR1 SGHTA and CDR2 FQGNSA. The CDR3 is 17 amino acids. The CDR3 DNA is TGTGCCAGCAGCTTAGCGACTAGCGGGGTTCTGGGGGAGACCCAGTACTTC. Protein product: CASSLATSGVLGETQYF.

The CDR3 nucleotides are TGTGCCATCAGCCCAGGGTATACCAATCAGCCCCAGCATTTT. Amino acids: CAISPGYTNQPQHF. V usage is TRBV10-3 and J usage is TRBJ1-5, with TRBD1 as a possible D gene (5 bases). Germline V gene lookup returns CDR1 ENHRY and CDR2 SYGVKD. The V gene lost 6 bases and the J gene lost 3 bases, with 12 bases spanning the gap. The CDR3 totals 14 residues.

The J gene is TRBJ2-7, the V gene TRBV6-6; a possible D gene is TRBD1 (5 bases). The germline V gene has CDR1 MNHNY and CDR2 SVGAGI (reference sequence). V dropped 2 bases and J dropped 1 base, with 9 bases sitting between them. The CDR3 is 14 residues long. The CDR3 loop reads CASSYPGHSYEQYF. The DNA of the CDR3 is TGTGCCAGCAGTTACCCCGGACATTCCTACGAGCAGTACTTC.

This chain links TRBV7-9 with TRBJ1-4; D is perhaps TRBD1 (5 bases). Trimming pared 1 base from V and 8 bases from J, leaving 14 bases between. The germline V gene has CDR1 SEHNR and CDR2 FQNEAQ (reference sequence). The CDR3 consists of 15 residues. The CDR3, as DNA: TGTGCCAGCAGCTTAGAGAACAGGAGACCCGAAAAACTGTTTTTT. This encodes CASSLENRRPEKLFF. The full variable domain, completed using reference TRBV7-9 and TRBJ1-4, is DTGVSQNPRHKITKRGQNVTFRCDPISEHNRLYWYRQTLGQGPEFLTYFQNEAQLEKSRLLSDRFSAERPKGSFSTLEIQRTEQGDSAMYLCASSLENRRPEKLFFGSGTQLSVL.